This is a list of T cell receptor beta chains from one sample in a study of blood T cell repertoires in COVID-19. Only in-frame clones appear in the TCRdb table, and some are missing; sequencing was by immunoSEQ multiplex PCR. The sample includes about 140,000 clones, around four fifths of them seen just once. Sequenced: peripheral blood. These receptors came from a human donor in a cohort sampled during active COVID-19. CDR3s include the opening cysteine and the closing phenylalanine or tryptophan. Each record gives: V gene, clone size, J gene, D gene, CDR3 DNA, CDR3 protein. D genes are given only for firm matches. Some rows have no size entry. The others give once, few or many, or a class for an expanded clone.

v_gene: TRBV7-3
abundance: .
j_gene: TRBJ2-7
d_gene: TRBD2
CDR3nt: TGTGCCAGCAGCTTAGATGGTAGCGGGAACTACGAGCAGTACTTC
CDR3aa: CASSLDGSGNYEQYF

v_gene: TRBV5-4
abundance: .
j_gene: TRBJ2-7
d_gene: TRBD2
CDR3nt: TGTGCCAGCAGCCGAGGGACTAGCGGGAGTTACGAGCAGTACTTC
CDR3aa: CASSRGTSGSYEQYF

v_gene: TRBV7-2
abundance: .
j_gene: TRBJ1-1
d_gene: .
CDR3nt: TGTGCCAGCAGCTTAGCCGCACAGGAGTACGCTGAAGCTTTCTTT
CDR3aa: CASSLAAQEYAEAFF

v_gene: TRBV28
abundance: .
j_gene: TRBJ1-4
d_gene: TRBD1
CDR3nt: TGTGCCAGCAGGCCGGGACAGGCTTGGGAAAAACTGTTTTTT
CDR3aa: CASRPGQAWEKLFF

v_gene: TRBV7-3
abundance: .
j_gene: TRBJ2-2
d_gene: .
CDR3nt: TGTGCCAGCAGCTTGGGGGCTGCCAGCGGGGAGCTGTTTTTT
CDR3aa: CASSLGAASGELFF

v_gene: TRBV5-1
abundance: .
j_gene: TRBJ1-5
d_gene: TRBD1
CDR3nt: TGCGCCAGCAGCTTGGGCACAGGGGTAAATCAGCCCCAGCATTTT
CDR3aa: CASSLGTGVNQPQHF

v_gene: TRBV10-1
abundance: .
j_gene: TRBJ2-3
d_gene: .
CDR3nt: TGCGCCAGCAATCAGACGGGAGCAGATACGCAGTATTTT
CDR3aa: CASNQTGADTQYF

v_gene: TRBV18
abundance: .
j_gene: TRBJ1-1
d_gene: .
CDR3nt: TGTGCCAGCTCATCCGCCGTGGACAGCCCTGAAGCTTTCTTT
CDR3aa: CASSSAVDSPEAFF

v_gene: TRBV12-3/TRBV12-4
abundance: .
j_gene: TRBJ1-3
d_gene: .
CDR3nt: TGTGCCAGCAGTTTGAGCACCATATATTTT
CDR3aa: CASSLSTIYF

v_gene: TRBV20-1
abundance: .
j_gene: TRBJ1-4
d_gene: .
CDR3nt: TGCAGTGCTAGTTTAGGGGTTGGCGAAAAACTGTTTTTT
CDR3aa: CSASLGVGEKLFF

v_gene: TRBV24-1
abundance: .
j_gene: TRBJ2-3
d_gene: .
CDR3nt: TGTGCCACCAGTGATTCCCGAGTACGCACAGATACGCAGTATTTT
CDR3aa: CATSDSRVRTDTQYF

v_gene: TRBV7-8
abundance: once
j_gene: TRBJ1-1
d_gene: .
CDR3nt: TGTGCCAGCAGCCGGCGAATGAACACTGAAGCTTTCTTT
CDR3aa: CASSRRMNTEAFF

v_gene: TRBV2
abundance: .
j_gene: TRBJ2-1
d_gene: .
CDR3nt: TGTGCCAGCTTTTTTGGCGGGGAGCAGTTCTTC
CDR3aa: CASFFGGEQFF

v_gene: TRBV7-2
abundance: .
j_gene: TRBJ1-2
d_gene: .
CDR3nt: TGTGCCAGCAGCCCAGCAACAGGGATCTATGGCTACACCTTC
CDR3aa: CASSPATGIYGYTF

v_gene: TRBV6-5
abundance: .
j_gene: TRBJ1-1
d_gene: .
CDR3nt: TGTGCCAGTAGCCTGACAGTGGGGACTGAAGCTTTCTTT
CDR3aa: CASSLTVGTEAFF

v_gene: TRBV4-3
abundance: .
j_gene: TRBJ1-4
d_gene: .
CDR3nt: TGCGCCAGCAGCCAAGATCTGGGGCCCGCGAATGAAAAACTGTTTTTT
CDR3aa: CASSQDLGPANEKLFF

v_gene: TRBV10-3
abundance: .
j_gene: TRBJ1-2
d_gene: .
CDR3nt: TGTGCCATCAGTGAGCCGGGGGGGTATGGCTACACCTTC
CDR3aa: CAISEPGGYGYTF

v_gene: TRBV2
abundance: .
j_gene: TRBJ1-1
d_gene: .
CDR3nt: TGTGCCAGCAGTGAAGACAGGGTAAACACTGAAGCTTTCTTT
CDR3aa: CASSEDRVNTEAFF

v_gene: TRBV29-1
abundance: .
j_gene: TRBJ1-5
d_gene: .
CDR3nt: TGCAGCGTAGGCCCCTCAGGGGATCAGCCCCAGCATTTT
CDR3aa: CSVGPSGDQPQHF

v_gene: TRBV5-8
abundance: .
j_gene: TRBJ2-5
d_gene: TRBD1
CDR3nt: TGTGCCAGCAGCTTGGTCAGGGGGCTAGAGACCCAGTACTTC
CDR3aa: CASSLVRGLETQYF

v_gene: TRBV28
abundance: .
j_gene: TRBJ2-1
d_gene: TRBD1
CDR3nt: TGTGCCAGCAGTTCAGACAGGGAACAGGATGAGCAGTTCTTC
CDR3aa: CASSSDREQDEQFF

v_gene: TRBV6-5
abundance: .
j_gene: TRBJ2-7
d_gene: TRBD1
CDR3nt: TGTGCCAGCAAAGGACCGGGACAGGTTTACGAGCAGTACTTC
CDR3aa: CASKGPGQVYEQYF

v_gene: TRBV4-3
abundance: .
j_gene: TRBJ1-2
d_gene: .
CDR3nt: TGCGCCAGCAGCCAGATACCGGTTTCCATCAATGGCTACACCTTC
CDR3aa: CASSQIPVSINGYTF

v_gene: TRBV9
abundance: .
j_gene: TRBJ2-5
d_gene: .
CDR3nt: TGTGCCAGCAGCACCCTGGGCCTCCAAGAGACCCAGTACTTC
CDR3aa: CASSTLGLQETQYF

v_gene: TRBV4-1
abundance: few
j_gene: TRBJ1-3
d_gene: .
CDR3nt: TGCGCCAGCAGCCGGGGCCGGACCCGCTCTGGAAACACCATATATTTT
CDR3aa: CASSRGRTRSGNTIYF

v_gene: TRBV5-1
abundance: few
j_gene: TRBJ1-1
d_gene: TRBD1
CDR3nt: TGCGCCAGCAGCTCCTCTCACCGATGGACAGGGGCGAACACTGAAGCTTTCTTT
CDR3aa: CASSSSHRWTGANTEAFF

v_gene: TRBV19
abundance: .
j_gene: TRBJ2-7
d_gene: .
CDR3nt: TGTGCCAGTAGCCCCGTGAAGCTCGGAGAACGGGACGAGCAGTACTTC
CDR3aa: CASSPVKLGERDEQYF

v_gene: TRBV20-1
abundance: .
j_gene: TRBJ2-1
d_gene: .
CDR3nt: TGCAGTGCTATACAGGGTAATGAGCAGTTCTTC
CDR3aa: CSAIQGNEQFF

v_gene: TRBV5-6
abundance: .
j_gene: TRBJ2-1
d_gene: .
CDR3nt: TGTGCCAGCAGCTTGGGTCCTACCGTCAATGAGCAGTTCTTC
CDR3aa: CASSLGPTVNEQFF

v_gene: TRBV7-2
abundance: few
j_gene: TRBJ2-5
d_gene: .
CDR3nt: TGTGCCAGCAGCTTAGGCGAGGAGACCCAGTACTTC
CDR3aa: CASSLGEETQYF

v_gene: TRBV28
abundance: .
j_gene: TRBJ1-4
d_gene: .
CDR3nt: TGTGCCAGCAGCTACGAGCGGGAAAAACTGTTTTTT
CDR3aa: CASSYEREKLFF

v_gene: TRBV2
abundance: .
j_gene: TRBJ2-1
d_gene: .
CDR3nt: TGTGCCAGCAGTGGATCCAGGGTAGGGTTGAATGAGCAGTTCTTC
CDR3aa: CASSGSRVGLNEQFF

v_gene: TRBV5-1
abundance: .
j_gene: TRBJ1-1
d_gene: .
CDR3nt: TGCGCCAGCCGCCCAGAGACTGAGAACACTGAAGCTTTCTTT
CDR3aa: CASRPETENTEAFF

v_gene: TRBV28
abundance: .
j_gene: TRBJ2-5
d_gene: .
CDR3nt: TGTGCCAGCAGACCGGGGGTCGGCGAGACCCAGTACTTC
CDR3aa: CASRPGVGETQYF

v_gene: TRBV21-1
abundance: .
j_gene: TRBJ2-5
d_gene: .
CDR3nt: TGTGCCAGCAGGGGGGGGTCCCAGTACTTC
CDR3aa: CASRGGSQYF

v_gene: TRBV4-2
abundance: once
j_gene: TRBJ2-1
d_gene: .
CDR3nt: TGTGCCAGCAGCCAAGATCCCGTAGCAGGGCTAGACTACAATGAGCAGTTCTTC
CDR3aa: CASSQDPVAGLDYNEQFF

v_gene: TRBV7-3
abundance: .
j_gene: TRBJ1-2
d_gene: TRBD1
CDR3nt: TGTGCCAGCAGCCCCCGGGACAGTCAAGGCTACACCTTC
CDR3aa: CASSPRDSQGYTF

v_gene: TRBV30
abundance: .
j_gene: TRBJ2-6
d_gene: TRBD1
CDR3nt: TGTGCCTGGGGACAGGGGGACTTTGGGGCCAACGTCCTGACTTTC
CDR3aa: CAWGQGDFGANVLTF

v_gene: TRBV18
abundance: .
j_gene: TRBJ1-5
d_gene: .
CDR3nt: TGTGCCAGCTCACCTATGCGGGGGGTAGATCAGCCCCAGCATTTT
CDR3aa: CASSPMRGVDQPQHF

v_gene: TRBV6-6
abundance: .
j_gene: TRBJ2-7
d_gene: TRBD2
CDR3nt: TGTGCCAGCAGTTACCTGACTAGCGGGAGTGGCGAGCAGTACTTC
CDR3aa: CASSYLTSGSGEQYF

v_gene: TRBV7-9
abundance: .
j_gene: TRBJ2-5
d_gene: TRBD2
CDR3nt: TGTGCCAGCAGATCCAGCGGGAGGGCCCGGGAGACCCAGTACTTC
CDR3aa: CASRSSGRARETQYF

v_gene: TRBV6-5
abundance: .
j_gene: TRBJ2-5
d_gene: TRBD2
CDR3nt: TGTGCCAGCAGTTTCACGACTAGCGGCCAAGAGACCCAGTACTTC
CDR3aa: CASSFTTSGQETQYF

v_gene: TRBV28
abundance: .
j_gene: TRBJ1-2
d_gene: TRBD1
CDR3nt: TGTGCCAGCACCATTGCCCGGGACAGGGAGCTCTATGGCTACACCTTC
CDR3aa: CASTIARDRELYGYTF

v_gene: TRBV19
abundance: .
j_gene: TRBJ2-1
d_gene: TRBD2
CDR3nt: TGTGCCAGTAGTGCCCGGGGGGGCGGGAGCTACAATGAGCAGTTCTTC
CDR3aa: CASSARGGGSYNEQFF

v_gene: TRBV29-1
abundance: .
j_gene: TRBJ1-2
d_gene: .
CDR3nt: TGCAGCGTTGGGCTCTACACCTTC
CDR3aa: CSVGLYTF

v_gene: TRBV11-2
abundance: few
j_gene: TRBJ2-1
d_gene: TRBD2
CDR3nt: TGTGCCAGCAGCTCCGGACGGAGCGGGAACTCCTACAATGAGCAGTTCTTC
CDR3aa: CASSSGRSGNSYNEQFF

v_gene: TRBV19
abundance: .
j_gene: TRBJ2-7
d_gene: TRBD1
CDR3nt: TGTGCCAGTAGTATATCGGGACAGACCTACGAGCAGTACTTC
CDR3aa: CASSISGQTYEQYF

v_gene: TRBV5-1
abundance: .
j_gene: TRBJ1-4
d_gene: .
CDR3nt: TGCGCCAGCAGCGGCGAGCGGGGAGCTAATGAAAAACTGTTTTTT
CDR3aa: CASSGERGANEKLFF